The clone carrying this T cell receptor beta chain was seen many times. TCRdb independently ran MiXCR on the 5' RACE reads; one entry per CDR3 protein. Of around 200,000 distinct CDR3 sequences listed, 9.5% to 10% are singletons. This sample is drawn from a study of T-cell memory formation after mild COVID-19. V was cut by 4 bases and J by 1 base, with 4 bases left in between. The CDR3 has 12 residues. Germline assignment: CDR1 SGHAT and CDR2 FQNNGV. Input material: PBMCs or a T cell subset sorted from them (not recorded which). The chain joins TRBV11-2 to TRBJ2-5; no firm D call. This receptor was identified in a man between 18 and 35 years old who had mild COVID-19 (a few samples of this study predate the infection). Cell type and time point are not known. The CDR3, as DNA: TGTGCCAGCAGCTGGGTCCAAGAGACCCAGTACTTC. Amino acids: CASSWVQETQYF.